This T cell receptor beta chain was sequenced in a study of T-cell memory formation after mild COVID-19. General observations from the study: A second wave of clones peaked on day 37, and their SARS-CoV-2 specificity went unconfirmed. Later expanders leaned CD4+, whereas day 15 to 85 contracting clones were balanced CD4/CD8. Shrinking CD4+ clones resided mostly in CM and EM, and CD8+ ones in EMRA.

This clonotype appeared a few times. The antigen remains undetermined. With constant-segment primers, 5'RACE yielded cDNA libraries of TCR alpha and TCR beta that carried sample barcodes and UMIs. MiXCR, run by TCRdb on the 5' RACE reads, gives a single entry per CDR3 protein. This table holds some 86,000 distinct CDR3 sequences, roughly 23% found once. Trimming shortened V by 3 bases and J by 8 bases, and 1 base separated the two germline ends. The CDR3 runs 10 residues. CDR1 and CDR2 (germline): SEHNR, FQNEAQ (reference sequence). The chain carries TRBV7-9 and TRBJ2-2, with D hard to call. The sequence was collected from a man between 18 and 35 years old who had mild COVID-19 (a few samples of this study predate the infection). Cell type and time point are not known. The sample taken for sequencing was PBMCs or a T cell subset sorted from them (not recorded which). The CDR3 nucleotides are TGTGCCAGCAGCTTGGGGGAGCTGTTTTTT. Translated: CASSLGELFF.